This TCR beta chain is from a study of graft-versus-host responses after intestinal transplantation. About the study: Multivisceral, liver-intestinal, or isolated intestinal transplants were received by the recipients. All of the recipients had induction that used anti-thymocyte globulin, then tacrolimus and steroids for approximately 3 years.

About this clone: Its specificity is not known.

Method: immunoSEQ multiplex PCR; TCRdb's copy keeps in-frame clones and lacks some. The table has about 90,000 clones, around 93% seen once. Broader study findings: There were GvH clones found in recipient marrow, and some of them appeared first in ileum or blood. HvG clone declines early post-transplant were associated with peak circulating GvH levels.

Germline loops: CDR1 MGHRA, CDR2 YSYEKL. V shed 4 bases and J 5 bases; nucleotides not matched to a gene: 7. The CDR3 totals 16 residues. Sequenced material: unstimulated CD8+ T cells sorted from spleen or lymph node cells, taken before transplant. The chain combines TRBV4-1 with TRBJ2-5; the match to TRBD2 covers 13 bases. This TCR was recovered from a human donor who was the organ donor for an intestinal transplant. The CDR3 loop is CASSPRGTSGMETQYF. In DNA, the CDR3 is TGCGCCAGCAGCCCCCGAGGGACTAGCGGGATGGAGACCCAGTACTTC.